What follows is one T cell receptor beta chain and its context. Original processing methods: Researchers report that nucleated cell counts were estimated from reference gene primer amplification. Here immunoSEQ multiplex PCR was the method, and the copy in TCRdb shows in-frame clones only, minus some. V and J calls and clone size are those listed in that table; D and trimming were worked out from the DNA. The sample carries some 240,000 clones, roughly 89% recorded once. The CDR3 is 15 residues long. Trimming shortened V by 4 bases and J by 1 base, and 14 bases separated the two germline ends. This sample is drawn from a study of blood T cell repertoires in COVID-19. Study in general: The United States, Italy and Spain were the sources of the acute and convalescent COVID-19 samples. The cDNA or gDNA used as material had been derived from T cells, B-cell-depleted T cells, or PBMCs.

Seattle enrolled patients during active infection and tracked them longitudinally. This clonotype was sampled from a woman aged 55-70 years with COVID-19, enrolled during active disease. The V and J genes are TRBV5-3 and TRBJ1-1; D is undetermined. TRBV5-3 is placed among ORFs of uncertain function. The sequencing sample was made of peripheral blood. CDR3 DNA: TGTGCCAGAAGCCCCTACCGCGCCTGGAACACTGAAGCTTTCTTT. Translating it yields CARSPYRAWNTEAFF.